This TCR beta chain was identified during a study of T cells in localized non-small cell lung cancer. The study, taken as a whole, reports: The highest T cell clonality was in uninvolved adjacent lung, above tumor. Blood T cell density predicted longer survival; adjacent-lung clonality, shorter. Analysis by sequencing included only one tumor region, so heterogeneity remains possible. A median about 50 of the top 100 tumor clones appeared in adjacent lung.

This CDR3 comprises 14 residues. The germline V gene has CDR1 MNHEY and CDR2 SVGAGI. V was clipped by 2 bases and J by 0 bases, with 8 bases between them. Concerning this clone itself: Antigen unknown.

Using immunoSEQ multiplex PCR, the repertoire was profiled, and TCRdb retains in-frame clones only, with some absent. The sample lists about 48,000 clones, approximately 80% occurring once. The TCR sequence derives from a man aged 40-75 years with stage I squamous cell lung carcinoma. The rearrangement joins TRBV6-5 to TRBJ2-7; D is unclear. The sample was peripheral blood, taken before any cancer treatment. CDR3 DNA: TGTGCCAGCAGTTACCCGTCCAGCTCCTACGAGCAGTACTTC. Translated: CASSYPSSSYEQYF.